The 13 T cell receptor beta chains reported below all come from one sample, sequenced in a study of vaccination and CD4 T cells after COVID-19. Described treatment: roughly ten-day PBMC culture with coronavirus spike peptide pools or control peptides (ViraFEST assay). These receptors' antigens are unknown. Cultured CD4+ T cell DNA was sequenced using the Oncomine TCR Beta short-read assay. TCRdb analysed the PCR reads with MiXCR anew, one entry per CDR3 protein. The table has about 21,000 distinct CDR3 sequences, around 38% seen once. The specimen was CD4+ T cells from blood, cultured in vitro, collected before SARS-CoV-2 vaccination. The receptors shown here come from a human donor who received a COVID-19 vaccine.

The chain recombines TRBV30 with TRBJ2-7, with D perhaps TRBD2 (6 bases). Looked up from germline, CDR1 is GTSNPN and CDR2 is SVGIG (reference sequence). V lost 1 base and J lost 2, with 9 bases in between. This CDR3 contains 13 residues. The CDR3 bases are TGTGCCTGGAGTGGGGCGGGGCCCTACGAGCAGTACTTC. It encodes CAWSGAGPYEQYF.

The chain recombines TRBV15 with TRBJ1-2; D remains ambiguous. This CDR3 contains 15 residues. CDR1 is LNHNV and CDR2 is YYDKDF in the germline V gene (reference sequence). V lost 1 base and J 5 bases, leaving 14 bases between the germline ends. The CDR3 spells CATSRGSERTYGYTF. In DNA form, the CDR3 reads TGTGCCACCAGCAGAGGAAGCGAACGAACTTATGGCTACACCTTC.

This clonotype has just a few counts. The V call is TRBV6-1, the J call TRBJ1-1; no reliable D call. Germline assignment: CDR1 MNHNS and CDR2 SASEGT. Trimming took off 5 bases at V and 0 bases at J, with 7 bases between the two ends. This CDR3 comprises 13 residues. CDR3 loop: CASSRRMNTEAFF. The CDR3 region has the DNA TGTGCCAGCAGTCGACGGATGAACACTGAAGCTTTCTTT.

The rearrangement links TRBV20-1 to TRBJ1-2; TRBD1 might be the D (5 bases). This CDR3 region has 10 residues. CDR1 and CDR2 (germline): DFQATT, SNEGSKA (reference sequence). CDR3 nucleotide sequence: TGCAGGGGGGGACCCTATGGCTACACCTTC. It yields the protein CRGGPYGYTF.

The chain joins TRBV11-3 to TRBJ1-2; 8 bases are a match to TRBD1. Germline V gene lookup returns CDR1 SGHNT and CDR2 YENEEA. The junction had 9 bases not matched to a gene; V was cut back by 2 bases and J by 7 bases. The CDR3 contains 15 residues. DNA for the CDR3: TGTGCCAGCAGCTTAAGTTCAGGGGGCGGTGTTGGCTACACCTTC. Its protein is CASSLSSGGGVGYTF.

The chain joins TRBV12-3 or TRBV12-4 to TRBJ2-5; 7 bases are a match to TRBD1. The CDR3 consists of 15 residues. With V trimmed by 1 base and J by 4 bases, 6 bases remained unmatched. The chain's CDR3 is CASSLEARGRETQYF. DNA for the CDR3: TGTGCCAGCAGTTTAGAGGCCAGGGGGAGAGAGACCCAGTACTTC.

A word on this clonotype: The DNA is left out, because the CDR3 cannot be placed on it with certainty; the CDR3 is given as TCRdb lists it. The rearrangement joins TRBV7-5 to TRBJ2-2; TRBD1, the D gene given by the table, was not confirmed from the DNA. TRBV7-5 is recorded as a pseudogene. The CDR3 length is 19 residues, termini included. CDR3 loop: CISVSEASGGQGNTGELFF.

This clonotype occurred a few times. The V gene is TRBV6-1, the J gene TRBJ1-2; maybe TRBD1 (5 bases). The CDR3 is 14 residues long. V dropped 5 bases and J dropped 3 bases, with 13 bases sitting between them. In germline, CDR1 is MNHNS, CDR2 SASEGT. CDR3 sequence (DNA): TGTGCCAGCAGTCATAGGACACACCACTATGGCTACACCTTC. It is translated as CASSHRTHHYGYTF.

This clonotype counts as medium-sized. V usage is TRBV24-1 and J usage is TRBJ2-2, with D hard to call. This CDR3 is 14 amino acids long. The germline V and J ends were trimmed by 7 bases and 4 bases, with 12 bases remaining between them. Germline CDR1 and CDR2: KGHDR and SFDVKD. CDR3: CATRSRHITGELFF. In DNA, the CDR3 is TGTGCCACCAGATCTCGACACATCACCGGGGAGCTGTTTTTT.

The chain links TRBV20-1 to TRBJ1-6, with TRBD1 as a possible D gene (5 bases). Per germline, CDR1 DFQATT and CDR2 SNEGSKA (reference sequence). Trimming removed 3 bases from V and 5 bases from J, with 14 bases in between. This CDR3 has 15 amino acids. CDR3 amino acids: CSARAPRGDNSPLHF. CDR3 DNA: TGCAGTGCTAGGGCCCCGCGAGGGGATAATTCACCCCTCCACTTT.

This chain connects TRBV20-1 to TRBJ1-2; D unclear. V dropped 0 bases and J dropped 4 bases, with 15 bases sitting between them. The CDR3 contains 15 residues. The germline CDR1 and CDR2 sequences are DFQATT and SNEGSKA (reference sequence). The CDR3 loop reads CSARDPALLSYGYTF. Here the CDR3 DNA reads TGCAGTGCTAGAGACCCAGCCCTCCTTAGCTATGGCTACACCTTC.

CDR3 bases: TGCGCCAGCAGCTTGGGGGGCGCGGGGACTGAAGCTTTCTTT. Translation gives CASSLGGAGTEAFF. The genes are TRBV5-1 and TRBJ1-1, with D possibly matching TRBD1 (5 bases). CDR1 is SGHRS and CDR2 is YFSETQ in the germline V gene. CDR3 size: 14 residues. Deletions cut 0 bases from V and 5 bases from J, with 11 bases between.

V is TRBV6-1 and J is TRBJ2-1, with no clear D. The CDR3 sequence is 14 residues long. Germline CDR1 is MNHNS and CDR2 is SASEGT. V lost 2 bases, J lost 0 bases, and 5 bases lay in between. The chain's CDR3 is CASSELRSYNEQFF. CDR3 DNA sequence: TGTGCCAGCAGTGAACTCCGCTCCTACAATGAGCAGTTCTTC.